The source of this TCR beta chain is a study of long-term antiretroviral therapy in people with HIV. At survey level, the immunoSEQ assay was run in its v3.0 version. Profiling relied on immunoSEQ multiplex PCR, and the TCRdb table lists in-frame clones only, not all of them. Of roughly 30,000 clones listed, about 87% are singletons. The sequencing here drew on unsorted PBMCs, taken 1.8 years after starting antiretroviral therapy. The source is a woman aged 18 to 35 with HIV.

The CDR3: CASSSRPSVGREPYNEQFF. The CDR3 DNA is TGTGCCAGCAGCTCAAGACCGTCAGTCGGGCGTGAGCCTTACAATGAGCAGTTCTTC. The V call is TRBV7-2, the J call TRBJ2-1; D call uncertain. Germline values: CDR1 SGHTA, CDR2 FQGNSA. This CDR3 has 19 residues. Trimming pared 4 bases from V and 4 bases from J, leaving 26 bases between.